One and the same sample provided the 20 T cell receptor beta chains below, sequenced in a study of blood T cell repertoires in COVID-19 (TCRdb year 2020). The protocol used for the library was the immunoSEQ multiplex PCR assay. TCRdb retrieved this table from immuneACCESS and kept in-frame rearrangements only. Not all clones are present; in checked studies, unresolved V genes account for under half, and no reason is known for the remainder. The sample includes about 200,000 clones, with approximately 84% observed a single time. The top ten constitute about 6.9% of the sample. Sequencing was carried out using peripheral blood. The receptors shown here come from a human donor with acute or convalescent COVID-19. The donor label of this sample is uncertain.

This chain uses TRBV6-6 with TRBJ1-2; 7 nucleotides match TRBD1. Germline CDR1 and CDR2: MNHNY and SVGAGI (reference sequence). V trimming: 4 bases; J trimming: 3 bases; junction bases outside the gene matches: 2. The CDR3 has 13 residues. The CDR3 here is CASSLTGDYGYTF. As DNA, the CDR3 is TGTGCCAGCAGTTTAACAGGGGACTATGGCTACACCTTC.

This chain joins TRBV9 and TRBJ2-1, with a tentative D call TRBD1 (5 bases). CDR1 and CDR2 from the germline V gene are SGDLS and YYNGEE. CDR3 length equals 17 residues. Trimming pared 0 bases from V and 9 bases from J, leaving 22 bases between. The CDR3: CASSVVSGAGQLSEQFF. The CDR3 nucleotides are TGTGCCAGCAGCGTAGTCAGTGGGGCAGGGCAGTTAAGTGAGCAGTTCTTC.

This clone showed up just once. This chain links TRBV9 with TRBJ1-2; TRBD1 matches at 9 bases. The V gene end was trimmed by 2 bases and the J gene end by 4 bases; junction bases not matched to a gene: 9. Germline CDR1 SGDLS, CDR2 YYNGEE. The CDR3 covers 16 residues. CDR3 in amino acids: CASSVDSGTGLYGYTF. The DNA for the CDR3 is TGTGCCAGCAGCGTCGATTCCGGGACAGGGCTCTATGGCTACACCTTC.

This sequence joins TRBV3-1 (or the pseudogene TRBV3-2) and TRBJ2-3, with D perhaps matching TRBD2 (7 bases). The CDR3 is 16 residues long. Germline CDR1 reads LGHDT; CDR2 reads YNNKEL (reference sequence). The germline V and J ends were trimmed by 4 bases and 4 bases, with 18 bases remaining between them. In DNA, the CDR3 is TGTGCCAGCAGCCCCCTAGGGGGGGGCGGGGCAGATACGCAGTATTTT. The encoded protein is CASSPLGGGGADTQYF.

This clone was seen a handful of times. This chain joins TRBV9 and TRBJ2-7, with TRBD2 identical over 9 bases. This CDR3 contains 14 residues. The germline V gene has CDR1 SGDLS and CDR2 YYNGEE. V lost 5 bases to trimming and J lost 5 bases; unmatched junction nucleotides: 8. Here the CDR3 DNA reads TGTGCCAGCAGTGATAGCGGGAGATCAGACGAGCAGTACTTC. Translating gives CASSDSGRSDEQYF.

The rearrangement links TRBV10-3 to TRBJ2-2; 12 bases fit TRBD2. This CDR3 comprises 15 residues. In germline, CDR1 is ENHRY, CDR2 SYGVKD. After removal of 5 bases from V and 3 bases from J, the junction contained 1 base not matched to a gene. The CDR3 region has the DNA TGTGCCATCAGTCGACTAGCGGGAGACACCGGGGAGCTGTTTTTT. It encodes CAISRLAGDTGELFF.

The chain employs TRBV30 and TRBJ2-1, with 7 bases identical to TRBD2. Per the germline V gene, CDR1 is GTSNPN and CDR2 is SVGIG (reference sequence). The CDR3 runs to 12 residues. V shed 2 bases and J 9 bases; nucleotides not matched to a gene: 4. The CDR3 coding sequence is TGTGCCTGGAGTATAGCGGGTCTTGAGCAGTTCTTC. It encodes CAWSIAGLEQFF. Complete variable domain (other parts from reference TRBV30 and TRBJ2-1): SQTIHQWPATLVQPVGSPLSLECTVEGTSNPNLYWYRQAAGRGLQLLFYSVGIGQISSEVPQNLSASRPQDRQFILSSKKLLLSDSGFYLCAWSIAGLEQFFGPGTRLTVL.

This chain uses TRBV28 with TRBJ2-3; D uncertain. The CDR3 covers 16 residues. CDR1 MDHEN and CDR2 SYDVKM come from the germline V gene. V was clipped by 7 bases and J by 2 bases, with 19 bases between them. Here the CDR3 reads CASTPTRLGPTDTQYF. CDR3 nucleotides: TGTGCCAGCACTCCCACGAGGCTAGGTCCCACAGATACGCAGTATTTT.

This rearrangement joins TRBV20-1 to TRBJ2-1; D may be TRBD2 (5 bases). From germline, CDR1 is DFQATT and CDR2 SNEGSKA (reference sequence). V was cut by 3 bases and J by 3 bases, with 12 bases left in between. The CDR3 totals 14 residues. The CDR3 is CSASRTDLYNEQFF. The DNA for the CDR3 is TGCAGTGCTAGTAGGACTGACCTCTACAATGAGCAGTTCTTC.

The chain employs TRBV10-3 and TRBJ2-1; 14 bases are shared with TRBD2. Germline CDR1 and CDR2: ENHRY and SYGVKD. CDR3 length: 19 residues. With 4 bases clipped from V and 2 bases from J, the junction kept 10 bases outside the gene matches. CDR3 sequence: CAISGEGWTSGRTYNEQFF. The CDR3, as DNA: TGTGCCATCAGTGGGGAGGGTTGGACTAGCGGGAGGACCTACAATGAGCAGTTCTTC.

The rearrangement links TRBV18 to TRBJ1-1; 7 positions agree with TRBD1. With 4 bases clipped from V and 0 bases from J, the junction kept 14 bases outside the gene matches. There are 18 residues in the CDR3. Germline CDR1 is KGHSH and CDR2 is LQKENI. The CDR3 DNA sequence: TGTGCCAGCTCACTGCGACAGGGATCTATAACTTTGAACACTGAAGCTTTCTTT. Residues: CASSLRQGSITLNTEAFF.

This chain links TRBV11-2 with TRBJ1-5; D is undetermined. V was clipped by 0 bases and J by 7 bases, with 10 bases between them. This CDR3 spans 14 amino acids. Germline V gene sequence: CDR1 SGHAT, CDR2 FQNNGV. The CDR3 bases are TGTGCCAGCAGCTTAGAGAGGGTAGGGCAGCCCCAGCATTTT. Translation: CASSLERVGQPQHF.

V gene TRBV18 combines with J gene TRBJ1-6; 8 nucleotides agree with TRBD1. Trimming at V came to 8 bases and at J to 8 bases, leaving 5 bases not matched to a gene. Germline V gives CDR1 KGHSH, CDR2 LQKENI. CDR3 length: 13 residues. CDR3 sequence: CASADRAYSPLHF. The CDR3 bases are TGTGCCAGCGCGGACAGGGCGTATTCACCCCTCCACTTT.

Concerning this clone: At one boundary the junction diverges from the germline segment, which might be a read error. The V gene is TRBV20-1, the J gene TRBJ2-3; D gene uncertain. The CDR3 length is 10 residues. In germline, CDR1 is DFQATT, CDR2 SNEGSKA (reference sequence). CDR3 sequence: CSARGFTGFF. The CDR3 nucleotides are TGCAGTGCTAGAGGGTTTACCGGGTTTTTT.

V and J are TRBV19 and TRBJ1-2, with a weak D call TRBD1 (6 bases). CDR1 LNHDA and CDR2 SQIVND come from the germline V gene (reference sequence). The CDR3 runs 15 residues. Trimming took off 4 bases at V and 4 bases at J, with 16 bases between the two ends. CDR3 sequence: CASSNQAGDIYGYTF. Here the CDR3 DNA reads TGTGCCAGTAGTAATCAGGCAGGGGATATCTATGGCTACACCTTC.

The CDR3 spells CASSSGQSTTNEKLFF. CDR3 nucleotides: TGTGCCAGCAGCTCTGGCCAATCAACAACTAATGAAAAACTGTTTTTT. The V call is TRBV5-8, the J call TRBJ1-4; the D is unclear. The CDR3 consists of 16 residues. V lost 3 bases and J 0 bases, leaving 12 bases between the germline ends. CDR1 is SGHTS and CDR2 is YDEGEE in the germline V gene.

The CDR3 here is CASSLEAGVGYNEQFF. The CDR3 DNA follows: TGCGCCAGCAGCTTGGAGGCAGGGGTTGGGTACAATGAGCAGTTCTTC. The chain links TRBV5-1 to TRBJ2-1; maybe TRBD1 (6 bases). This CDR3 region has 16 residues. The germline gives CDR1 SGHRS, CDR2 YFSETQ. Trimming cost V 0 bases and J 4 bases, with 14 bases left between them.

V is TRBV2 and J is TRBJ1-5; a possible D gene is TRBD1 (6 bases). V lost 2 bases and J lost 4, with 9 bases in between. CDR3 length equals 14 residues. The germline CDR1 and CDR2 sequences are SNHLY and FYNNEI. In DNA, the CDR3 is TGTGCCAGCAGTGAATGGACAGATAATCAGCCCCAGCATTTT. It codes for CASSEWTDNQPQHF.

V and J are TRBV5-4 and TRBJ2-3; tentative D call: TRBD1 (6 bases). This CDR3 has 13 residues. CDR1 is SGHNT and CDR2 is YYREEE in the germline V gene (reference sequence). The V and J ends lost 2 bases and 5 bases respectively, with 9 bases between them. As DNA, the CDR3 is TGTGCCAGCAGCTTAGCAGGGGTAGATACGCAGTATTTT. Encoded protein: CASSLAGVDTQYF. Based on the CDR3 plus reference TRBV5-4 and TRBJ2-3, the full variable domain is ETGVTQSPTHLIKTRGQQVTLRCSSQSGHNTVSWYQQALGQGPQFIFQYYREEENGRGNFPPRFSGLQFPNYSSELNVNALELDDSALYLCASSLAGVDTQYFGPGTRLTVL.

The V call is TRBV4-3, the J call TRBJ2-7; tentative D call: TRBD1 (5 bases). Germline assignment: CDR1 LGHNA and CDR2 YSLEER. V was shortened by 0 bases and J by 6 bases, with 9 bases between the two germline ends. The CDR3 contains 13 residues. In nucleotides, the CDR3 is TGCGCCAGCAGCCAAGAGGCAAGGGGCGAGCAGTACTTC. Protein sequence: CASSQEARGEQYF.